This TCR beta chain was obtained from a study of T cell responses to AZD1222 COVID-19 vaccine. Study summary: Second-dose timings of about 4 or about 12 weeks were pooled. Findings of the study overall: Spike-specific TCR breadth and depth grew following two AZD1222 doses. Only five or six AZD1222 recipients were seropositive at baseline. Reportedly, nearly half of unique spike TCRs recognized epitopes outside B.1.351/B.1.1.7 mutations.

TCRdb keeps only in-frame clones here, not all; method: immunoSEQ multiplex PCR. The sample comprises 180,000 or so clones, roughly 94% of which are singletons, and approximately 0.6% rests with the top ten. Remarks on this clone: No antigen is known for it.

The CDR3 runs 12 residues. Germline CDR1 reads SGDLS; CDR2 reads YYNGEE. Germline trimming cut 7 bases from V and 8 bases from J; bases unmatched to any gene: 6. The TCR sequence derives from an adult in good health. This chain joins TRBV9 and TRBJ1-1; TRBD1 aligns across 9 bases. Sample: peripheral blood, taken on day 0 of AZD1222 vaccination. CDR3 residues: CASGPGTGEAFF. CDR3 nucleotides: TGTGCCAGCGGTCCCGGGACAGGGGAAGCTTTCTTT.